This TCR beta chain was captured in a study of cytomegalovirus exposure and HLA in healthy donors. Study-level results: In a later analysis, a genetic analysis reported fewer productive-TCR N-insertions in an Asian-associated ancestry cluster than the cohort average. In a later analysis, TCR association rates varied by HLA locus: DRB1 most, HLA-C fewest. In an earlier analysis, most TCR beta V segments were productive about 87% or about 30% of the time.

CDR3 length equals 15 residues. Trimming cost V 5 bases and J 1 base, with 13 bases left between them. Per germline, CDR1 SGHTA and CDR2 FQGNSA. This clone was recorded a few times. As yet, its antigen is unknown. PCR primers comprised 60 Vbeta and 13 Jbeta primers. Sequencing was performed with immunoSEQ multiplex PCR; in TCRdb, only in-frame clones are kept and a portion is missing. The sample includes some 150,000 clones, under 10% of them seen just once. The TCR was taken from a woman aged 35 to 49 in good health and CMV-seropositive. The sequenced sample consisted of PBMCs. The chain links TRBV7-2 to TRBJ2-3, with a weak D call TRBD1 (6 bases). The CDR3 sequence is CASSDRRQGTDTQYF. Here the CDR3 DNA reads TGTGCCAGCAGCGACAGGAGACAGGGCACAGATACGCAGTATTTT. The full variable domain, rest sourced from reference TRBV7-2 and TRBJ2-3, is GAGVSQSPSNKVTEKGKDVELRCDPISGHTALYWYRQSLGQGLEFLIYFQGNSAPDKSGLPSDRFSAERTGGSVSTLTIQRTQQEDSAVYLCASSDRRQGTDTQYFGPGTRLTVL.